This T cell receptor beta chain stems from a study of cytomegalovirus exposure and HLA in healthy donors. Study-level points and caveats: Among donors in an Asian-associated ancestry cluster, a later analysis reportedly found fewer N-insertions than the roughly 700-donor mean. Solely CMV serostatus was available to characterize immune exposure. According to a later analysis, most TCR beta chains associated with CMV appeared HLA-restricted. Listed as cytomegalovirus-associated were approximately 160 TCR beta chains.

As to this clone: Its target is unknown.

Researchers ran the PCR with 60 Vbeta and 13 Jbeta primers. The method was immunoSEQ multiplex PCR; TCRdb's version includes in-frame clones alone and lacks a portion of them. Of roughly 120,000 clones in the sample, 60% to 85% were seen once. This receptor was taken from a woman aged 60-75 years in good health and CMV-seropositive. Sequences were obtained from PBMCs.

The CDR3 reads CASSLGLPNTGELFF. The CDR3 DNA sequence: TGTGCCAGCAGCCTGGGACTCCCCAACACCGGGGAGCTGTTTTTT. The V call is TRBV5-4, the J call TRBJ2-2; maybe TRBD2 (6 bases). CDR1 and CDR2 (germline): SGHNT, YYREEE (reference sequence). CDR3 length: 15 residues. Trimming stripped 4 bases from V and 2 bases from J, with 12 bases between.